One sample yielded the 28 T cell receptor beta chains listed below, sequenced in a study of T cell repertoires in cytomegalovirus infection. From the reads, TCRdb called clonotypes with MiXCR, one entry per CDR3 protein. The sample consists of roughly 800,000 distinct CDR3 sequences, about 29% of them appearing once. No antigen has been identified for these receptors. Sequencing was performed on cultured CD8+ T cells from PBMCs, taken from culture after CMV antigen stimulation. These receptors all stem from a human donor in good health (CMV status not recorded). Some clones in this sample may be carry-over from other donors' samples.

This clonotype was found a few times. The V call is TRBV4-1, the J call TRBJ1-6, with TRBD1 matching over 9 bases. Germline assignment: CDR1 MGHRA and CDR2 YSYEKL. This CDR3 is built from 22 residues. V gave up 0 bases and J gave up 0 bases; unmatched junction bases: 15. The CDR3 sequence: CASSQEISRGGQGISYNSPLHF. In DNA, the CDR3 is TGCGCCAGCAGCCAAGAGATTTCAAGAGGGGGACAGGGAATCTCCTATAATTCACCCCTCCACTTT.

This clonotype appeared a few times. CDR3: CASRLQGNQGTF. CDR3 coding DNA: TGTGCCAGCAGACTACAGGGTAATCAGGGCACCTTC. The V gene is TRBV6-1, the J gene TRBJ1-2; tentative D call: TRBD1 (6 bases). CDR3 size: 12 residues. Trimming removed 6 bases at V and 13 bases at J, with 18 bases between. Germline lookup yields CDR1 MNHNS and CDR2 SASEGT.

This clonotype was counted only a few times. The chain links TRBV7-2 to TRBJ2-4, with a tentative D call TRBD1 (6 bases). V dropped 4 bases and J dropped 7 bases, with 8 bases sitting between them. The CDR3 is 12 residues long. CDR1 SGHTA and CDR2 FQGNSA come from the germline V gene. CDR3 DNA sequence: TGTGCCAGCAGCTCCGACAGGAACATTCAGTACTTC. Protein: CASSSDRNIQYF.

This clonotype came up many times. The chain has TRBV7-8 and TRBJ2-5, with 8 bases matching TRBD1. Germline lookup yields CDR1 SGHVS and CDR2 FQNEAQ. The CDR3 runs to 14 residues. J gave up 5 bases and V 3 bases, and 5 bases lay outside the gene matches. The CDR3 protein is CASSFGTGQETQYF. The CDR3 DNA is TGTGCCAGCAGCTTTGGGACAGGTCAGGAGACCCAGTACTTC.

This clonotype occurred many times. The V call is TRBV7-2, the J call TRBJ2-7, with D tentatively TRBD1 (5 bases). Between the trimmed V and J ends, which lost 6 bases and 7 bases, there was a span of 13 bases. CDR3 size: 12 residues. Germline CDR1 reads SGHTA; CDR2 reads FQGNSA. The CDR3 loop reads CASRPDSPEQYF. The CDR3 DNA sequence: TGTGCCAGCAGACCCGACAGTCCGGAGCAGTACTTC.

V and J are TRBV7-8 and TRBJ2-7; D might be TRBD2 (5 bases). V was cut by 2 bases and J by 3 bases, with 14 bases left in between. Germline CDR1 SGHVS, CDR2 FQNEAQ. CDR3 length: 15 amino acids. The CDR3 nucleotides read TGTGCCAGCAGCTTAATGGGGAGAGGCCTCTACGAGCAGTACTTC. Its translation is CASSLMGRGLYEQYF.

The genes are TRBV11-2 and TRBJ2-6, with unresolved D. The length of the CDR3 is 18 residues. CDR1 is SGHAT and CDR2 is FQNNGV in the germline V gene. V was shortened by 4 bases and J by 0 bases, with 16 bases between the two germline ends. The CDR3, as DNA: TGTGCCAGCAGCTGGTGGTTGGGGTCTCACTCTGGGGCCAACGTCCTGACTTTC. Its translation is CASSWWLGSHSGANVLTF.

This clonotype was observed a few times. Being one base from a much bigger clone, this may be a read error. Written as DNA, the CDR3 is TGTGCCAGCAGTTCGGGACTGATGAACACTGAAGCTTTCTTT. Translating it yields CASSSGLMNTEAFF. J is TRBJ1-1 and V is TRBV27, with D perhaps TRBD1 (5 bases). This CDR3 spans 14 amino acids. V lost 4 bases and J 0 bases, leaving 9 bases between the germline ends. Germline values: CDR1 MNHEY, CDR2 SMNVEV (reference sequence).

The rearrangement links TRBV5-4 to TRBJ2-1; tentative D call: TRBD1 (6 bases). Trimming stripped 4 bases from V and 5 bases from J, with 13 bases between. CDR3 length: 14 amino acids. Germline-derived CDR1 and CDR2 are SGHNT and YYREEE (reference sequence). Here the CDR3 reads CASSGGHDNNEQFF. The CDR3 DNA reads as TGTGCCAGCAGCGGGGGACATGATAACAATGAGCAGTTCTTC. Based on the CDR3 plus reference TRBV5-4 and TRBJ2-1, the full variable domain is ETGVTQSPTHLIKTRGQQVTLRCSSQSGHNTVSWYQQALGQGPQFIFQYYREEENGRGNFPPRFSGLQFPNYSSELNVNALELDDSALYLCASSGGHDNNEQFFGPGTRLTVL.

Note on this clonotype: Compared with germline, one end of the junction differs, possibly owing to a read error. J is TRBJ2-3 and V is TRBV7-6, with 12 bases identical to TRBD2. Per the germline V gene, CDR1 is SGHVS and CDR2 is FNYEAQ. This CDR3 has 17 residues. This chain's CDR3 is CVSSAVTSGGPTDTQYF. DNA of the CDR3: TGTGTCAGCAGCGCCGTAACTAGCGGGGGGCCGACAGATACGCAGTATTTT.

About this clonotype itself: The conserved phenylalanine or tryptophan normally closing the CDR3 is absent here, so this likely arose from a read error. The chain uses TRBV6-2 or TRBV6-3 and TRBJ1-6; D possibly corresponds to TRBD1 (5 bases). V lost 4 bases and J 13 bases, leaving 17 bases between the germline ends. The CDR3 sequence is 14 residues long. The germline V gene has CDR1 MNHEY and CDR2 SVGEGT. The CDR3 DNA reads TGTGCCAGCAGTTTGACATTGAGGAGGGGTCCCCTCCACTTG. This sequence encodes CASSLTLRRGPLHL.

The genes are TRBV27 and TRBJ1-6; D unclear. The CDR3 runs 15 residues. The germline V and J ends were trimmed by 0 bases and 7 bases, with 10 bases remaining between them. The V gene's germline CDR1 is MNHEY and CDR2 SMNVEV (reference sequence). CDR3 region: CASSLSRMGNSPLHF. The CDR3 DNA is TGTGCCAGCAGTTTATCCCGTATGGGGAATTCACCCCTCCACTTT.

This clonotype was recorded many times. For the CDR3, the DNA is TGTGCCAGCAGACGACACACCACAGGGGCGCGGCCGATCAATGAGCAGTTCTTC. Translation gives CASRRHTTGARPINEQFF. V usage is TRBV6-1 and J usage is TRBJ2-1; 7 positions match TRBD1. Germline V gene data show CDR1 as MNHNS and CDR2 as SASEGT. This CDR3 spans 18 amino acids. J was trimmed by 6 bases and V by 6 bases; bases with no gene match: 20.

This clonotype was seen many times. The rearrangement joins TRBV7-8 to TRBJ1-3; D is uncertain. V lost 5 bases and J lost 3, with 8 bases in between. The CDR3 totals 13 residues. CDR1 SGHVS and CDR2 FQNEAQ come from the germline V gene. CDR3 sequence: CASSPRDGNTIYF. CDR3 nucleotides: TGTGCCAGCAGCCCGAGGGATGGAAACACCATATATTTT.

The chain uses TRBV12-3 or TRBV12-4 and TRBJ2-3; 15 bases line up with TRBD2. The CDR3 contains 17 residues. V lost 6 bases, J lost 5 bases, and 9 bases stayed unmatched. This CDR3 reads CASSPRTSGGAQDTQYF. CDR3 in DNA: TGTGCCAGCAGCCCTAGGACTAGCGGGGGGGCCCAAGATACGCAGTATTTT.

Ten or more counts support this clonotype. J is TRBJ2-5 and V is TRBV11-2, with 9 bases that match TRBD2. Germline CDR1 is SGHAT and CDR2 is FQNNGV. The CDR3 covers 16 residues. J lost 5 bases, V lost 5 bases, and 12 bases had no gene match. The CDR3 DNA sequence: TGTGCCAGCAGCCCTACCCTTGCGGGGGGGCAGGAGACCCAGTACTTC. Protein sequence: CASSPTLAGGQETQYF.

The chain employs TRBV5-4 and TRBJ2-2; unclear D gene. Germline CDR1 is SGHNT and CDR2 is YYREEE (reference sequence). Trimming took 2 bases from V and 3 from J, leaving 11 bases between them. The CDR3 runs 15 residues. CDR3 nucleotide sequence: TGTGCCAGCAGCTTTGGGGTGGTTGACACCGGGGAGCTGTTTTTT. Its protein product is CASSFGVVDTGELFF. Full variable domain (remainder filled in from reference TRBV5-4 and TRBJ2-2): ETGVTQSPTHLIKTRGQQVTLRCSSQSGHNTVSWYQQALGQGPQFIFQYYREEENGRGNFPPRFSGLQFPNYSSELNVNALELDDSALYLCASSFGVVDTGELFFGEGSRLTVL.

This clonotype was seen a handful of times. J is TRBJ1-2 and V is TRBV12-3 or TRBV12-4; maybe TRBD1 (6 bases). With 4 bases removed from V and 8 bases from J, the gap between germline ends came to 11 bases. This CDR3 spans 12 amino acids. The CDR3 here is CASSYTGQGYTF. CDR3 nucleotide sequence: TGTGCCAGCAGTTATACAGGGCAAGGCTACACCTTC.

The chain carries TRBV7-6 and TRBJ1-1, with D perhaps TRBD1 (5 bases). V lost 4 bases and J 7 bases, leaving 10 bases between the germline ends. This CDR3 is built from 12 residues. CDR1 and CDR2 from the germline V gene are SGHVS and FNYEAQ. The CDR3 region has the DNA TGTGCCAGCAGCTCCCAGGGCCTTGAAGCTTTCTTT. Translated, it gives CASSSQGLEAFF.

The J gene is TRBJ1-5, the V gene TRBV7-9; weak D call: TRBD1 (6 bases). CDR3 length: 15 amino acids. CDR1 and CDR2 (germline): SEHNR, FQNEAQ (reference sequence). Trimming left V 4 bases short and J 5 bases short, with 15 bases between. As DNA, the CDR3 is TGTGCCAGCAGCTCCTCCCGGGACACCCATCAGCCCCAGCATTTT. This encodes CASSSSRDTHQPQHF. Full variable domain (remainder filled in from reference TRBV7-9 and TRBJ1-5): DTGVSQNPRHKITKRGQNVTFRCDPISEHNRLYWYRQTLGQGPEFLTYFQNEAQLEKSRLLSDRFSAERPKGSFSTLEIQRTEQGDSAMYLCASSSSRDTHQPQHFGDGTRLSIL.

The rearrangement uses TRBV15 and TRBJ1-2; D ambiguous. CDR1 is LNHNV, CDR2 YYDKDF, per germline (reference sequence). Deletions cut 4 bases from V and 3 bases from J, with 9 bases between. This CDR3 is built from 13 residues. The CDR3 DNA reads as TGTGCCACCAGCAATTCGGCGGACTATGGCTACACCTTC. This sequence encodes CATSNSADYGYTF.

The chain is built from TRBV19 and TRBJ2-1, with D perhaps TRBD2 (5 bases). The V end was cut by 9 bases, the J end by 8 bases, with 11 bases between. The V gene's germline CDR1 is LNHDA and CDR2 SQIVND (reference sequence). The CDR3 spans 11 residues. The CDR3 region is CASRTFDEQFF. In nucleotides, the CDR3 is TGTGCCAGCAGGACTTTCGATGAGCAGTTCTTC.

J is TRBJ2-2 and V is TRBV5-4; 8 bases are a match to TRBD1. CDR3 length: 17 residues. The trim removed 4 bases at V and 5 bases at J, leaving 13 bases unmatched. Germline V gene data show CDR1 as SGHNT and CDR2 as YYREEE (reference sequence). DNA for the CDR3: TGTGCCAGCAGCAAAACCCCCGGGACAGGAGCTACCGGGGAGCTGTTTTTT. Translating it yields CASSKTPGTGATGELFF.

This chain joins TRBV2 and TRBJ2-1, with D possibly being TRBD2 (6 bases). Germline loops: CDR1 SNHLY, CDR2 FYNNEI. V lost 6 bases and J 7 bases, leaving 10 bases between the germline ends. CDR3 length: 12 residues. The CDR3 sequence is CASRGTLNEQFF. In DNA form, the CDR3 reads TGTGCCAGCAGGGGGACTCTGAATGAGCAGTTCTTC. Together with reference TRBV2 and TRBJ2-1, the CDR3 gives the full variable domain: EPEVTQTPSHQVTQMGQEVILRCVPISNHLYFYWYRQILGQKVEFLVSFYNNEISEKSEIFDDQFSVERPDGSNFTLKIRSTKLEDSAMYFCASRGTLNEQFFGPGTRLTVL.

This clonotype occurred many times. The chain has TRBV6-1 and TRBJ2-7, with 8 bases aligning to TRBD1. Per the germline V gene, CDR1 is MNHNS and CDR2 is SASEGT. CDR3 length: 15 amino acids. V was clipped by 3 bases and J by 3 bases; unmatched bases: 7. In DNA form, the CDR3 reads TGTGCCAGCAGTGACCCTTGGACAGGGATCTACGAGCAGTACGTC. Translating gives CASSDPWTGIYEQYV.

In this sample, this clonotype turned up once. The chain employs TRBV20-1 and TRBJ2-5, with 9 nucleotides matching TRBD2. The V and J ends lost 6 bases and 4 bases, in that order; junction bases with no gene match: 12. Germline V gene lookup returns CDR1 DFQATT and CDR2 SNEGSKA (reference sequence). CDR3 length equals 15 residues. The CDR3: CSAKDLAGSSETQYF. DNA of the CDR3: TGCAGTGCAAAGGATCTAGCGGGGAGTTCAGAGACCCAGTACTTC.

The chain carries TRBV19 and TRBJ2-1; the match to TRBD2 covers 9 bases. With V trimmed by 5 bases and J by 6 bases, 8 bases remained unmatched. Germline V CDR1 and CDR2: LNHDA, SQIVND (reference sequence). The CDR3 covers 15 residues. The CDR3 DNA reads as TGTGCCAGTAGTCCTTGGTCGCGGGGGGGCAATGAGCAGTTCTTC. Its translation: CASSPWSRGGNEQFF.

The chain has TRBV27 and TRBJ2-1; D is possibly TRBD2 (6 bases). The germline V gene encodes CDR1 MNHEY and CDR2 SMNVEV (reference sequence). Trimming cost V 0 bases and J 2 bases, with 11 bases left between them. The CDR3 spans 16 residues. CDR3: CASSLSRRGPYNEQFF. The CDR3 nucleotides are TGTGCCAGCAGTTTATCGAGGAGGGGACCCTACAATGAGCAGTTCTTC.